This T cell receptor beta chain emerged from a study of early T cells in non-severe SARS-CoV-2 infection. At the level of the study: Sequencing was performed on bulk RNA from unsorted whole blood, leaving chains unpaired.

This clonotype was observed many times. V was pared by 1 base and J by 10 bases, with 13 bases between. The germline V gene encodes CDR1 SGHTA and CDR2 FQGNSA. This CDR3 comprises 14 residues. Via MiXCR, TCRdb re-called the 5' RACE reads, giving one row per CDR3 protein. The data hold about 42,000 distinct CDR3 sequences, with 7.1% observed a single time. The clonotype comes from an adult who was a healthcare worker with PCR-confirmed SARS-CoV-2 infection or an uninfected control (not recorded which). The rearrangement uses TRBV7-2 and TRBJ1-4; tentatively, D is TRBD1 (5 bases). Sample: whole blood. CDR3 amino acids: CASSLGGLRGKLFF. CDR3 DNA sequence: TGTGCCAGCAGCTTAGGAGGGTTGAGGGGAAAACTGTTTTTT. Together with reference TRBV7-2 and TRBJ1-4, the CDR3 gives the full variable domain: GAGVSQSPSNKVTEKGKDVELRCDPISGHTALYWYRQSLGQGLEFLIYFQGNSAPDKSGLPSDRFSAERTGGSVSTLTIQRTQQEDSAVYLCASSLGGLRGKLFFGSGTQLSVL.